This T cell receptor beta chain originates from a study of cytomegalovirus exposure and HLA in healthy donors. General study findings and limits: In an earlier analysis, in several hundred donors, most V segments appeared productive either ~90% or ~30% of the time. Later findings reportedly placed an Asian-associated ancestry cluster below the roughly 700-donor mean for N-insertions. Cytomegalovirus status was reportedly diagnosed by the classifier with high sensitivity and specificity.

The PCR made use of 60 Vbeta and 13 Jbeta primers. Clones were read by immunoSEQ multiplex PCR, and TCRdb kept only the in-frame ones, dropping some. The sample has 100,000 to 150,000 clones, roughly three quarters seen once; the top ten hold 1.5%. Worth noting for this clone: Its antigen is unknown.

The clonotype comes from a woman in her late teens or twenties in good health and CMV-seronegative. Specimen: PBMCs.

Here the CDR3 reads CSVTDRFMNTEAFF. The CDR3 DNA is TGCAGCGTTACGGACAGATTCATGAACACTGAAGCTTTCTTT. The rearrangement joins TRBV29-1 to TRBJ1-1; possible D gene TRBD1, 6 bases. The germline V gene encodes CDR1 SQVTM and CDR2 ANQGSEA. The CDR3 has 14 residues. V shed 5 bases and J shed 0 bases, with 13 bases lying between them.